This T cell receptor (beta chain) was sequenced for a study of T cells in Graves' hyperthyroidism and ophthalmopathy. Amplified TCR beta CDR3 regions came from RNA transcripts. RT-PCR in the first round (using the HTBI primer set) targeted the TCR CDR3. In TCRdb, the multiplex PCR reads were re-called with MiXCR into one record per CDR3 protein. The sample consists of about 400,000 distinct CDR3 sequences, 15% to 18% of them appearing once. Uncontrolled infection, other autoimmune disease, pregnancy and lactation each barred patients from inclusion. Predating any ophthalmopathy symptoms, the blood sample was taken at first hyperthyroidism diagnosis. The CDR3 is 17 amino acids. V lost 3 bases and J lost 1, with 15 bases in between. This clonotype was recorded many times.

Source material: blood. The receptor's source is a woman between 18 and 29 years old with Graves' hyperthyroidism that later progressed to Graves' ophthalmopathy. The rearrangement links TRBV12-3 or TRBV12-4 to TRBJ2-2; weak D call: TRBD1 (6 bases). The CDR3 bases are TGTGCCAGCAGTTTTGCAGGGGTTCCCTGGAACACCGGGGAGCTGTTTTTT. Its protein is CASSFAGVPWNTGELFF.